Shown below are 5 T cell receptor beta chains from a single sample sequenced in a study of blood T cell repertoires in COVID-19. Data came from immunoSEQ multiplex PCR; TCRdb stores just in-frame clones and leaves some out. The sample consists of around 300,000 clones, roughly 91% of them appearing once. Specimen: peripheral blood. The receptors shown here come from a man aged 45-65 years with active or convalescent COVID-19.

The chain has TRBV21-1 and TRBJ2-2; the DNA was not used to check the table's D call, TRBD2. TRBV21-1 is labeled a pseudogene. This CDR3 is 19 amino acids long. The CDR3 loop reads CASSNSNYVTPTYAGELFF. The CDR3 coding sequence is TGTGCCAGCAGCAATTCAAACTACGTCACCCCCACCTACGCCGGGGAGCTGTTTTTT.

V is TRBV2 and J is TRBJ1-1; D might be TRBD1 (6 bases). This CDR3 region has 14 residues. From germline, CDR1 is SNHLY and CDR2 FYNNEI. V was clipped by 6 bases and J by 3 bases, with 14 bases between them. CDR3 in amino acids: CASRVDSEYTEAFF. CDR3 in DNA: TGTGCCAGCAGGGTGGACAGCGAATACACTGAAGCTTTCTTT.

V gene TRBV5-1 combines with J gene TRBJ2-6; 9 bases line up with TRBD2. Germline values: CDR1 SGHRS, CDR2 YFSETQ. The J segment lost 0 bases and the V segment lost 10 bases, leaving 8 bases of the junction unmatched. The CDR3 runs to 16 residues. Here the CDR3 DNA reads TGCGCCCGCGGGGGGGCGCGGGACTCTGGGGCCAACGTCCTGACTTTC. It specifies CARGGARDSGANVLTF.

This sequence joins TRBV11-3 and TRBJ1-1, with 10 nucleotides matching TRBD1. Germline trimming cut 5 bases from V and 3 bases from J; bases unmatched to any gene: 3. The germline CDR1 and CDR2 sequences are SGHNT and YENEEA. The CDR3 has 14 amino acids. The CDR3 is CASSKGQGYTEAFF. For the CDR3, the DNA is TGTGCCAGCAGCAAGGGACAGGGGTACACTGAAGCTTTCTTT.

This clone was seen just once. The genes are TRBV11-2 and TRBJ2-1; TRBD1 is a possible D gene (6 bases). This CDR3 has 16 residues. Trimming pared 1 base from V and 2 bases from J, leaving 12 bases between. CDR1 and CDR2 from the germline V gene are SGHAT and FQNNGV. In nucleotides, the CDR3 is TGTGCCAGCAGCTTAGTCCCCGGGACACCCTACAATGAGCAGTTCTTC. Amino acids: CASSLVPGTPYNEQFF.